This TCR beta chain was captured by sequencing in a study of cytomegalovirus exposure and HLA in healthy donors. CDR3 length: 14 residues. The germline gives CDR1 MNHEY, CDR2 SMNVEV (reference sequence). V shed 10 bases and J shed 4 bases, with 20 bases lying between them. A multiplex PCR was run with 60 Vbeta primers and 13 Jbeta primers. Here immunoSEQ multiplex PCR was the method, and the copy in TCRdb shows in-frame clones only, minus some. This listing includes approximately 200,000 clones. The sequenced sample was PBMCs. This TCR was sampled from a boy between 10 and 17 years old in good health and CMV-seronegative. The chain recombines TRBV27 with TRBJ2-7; a possible D gene is TRBD1 (6 bases). The CDR3 spells CATGDKPQPYEQYF. The CDR3 nucleotides are TGTGCCACCGGGGACAAACCTCAACCTTACGAGCAGTACTTC.